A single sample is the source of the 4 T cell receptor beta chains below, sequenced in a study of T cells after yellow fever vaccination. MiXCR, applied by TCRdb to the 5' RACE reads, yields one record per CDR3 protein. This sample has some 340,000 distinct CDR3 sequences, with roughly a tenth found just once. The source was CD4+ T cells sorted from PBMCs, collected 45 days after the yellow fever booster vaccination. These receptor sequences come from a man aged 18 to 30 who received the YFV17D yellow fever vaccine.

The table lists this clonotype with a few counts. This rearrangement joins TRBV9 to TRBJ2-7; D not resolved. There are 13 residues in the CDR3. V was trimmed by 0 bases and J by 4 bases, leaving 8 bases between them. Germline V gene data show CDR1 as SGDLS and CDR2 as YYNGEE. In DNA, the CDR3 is TGTGCCAGCAGCGTAGCGGGCCCTTACGAGCAGTACGTC. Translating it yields CASSVAGPYEQYV.

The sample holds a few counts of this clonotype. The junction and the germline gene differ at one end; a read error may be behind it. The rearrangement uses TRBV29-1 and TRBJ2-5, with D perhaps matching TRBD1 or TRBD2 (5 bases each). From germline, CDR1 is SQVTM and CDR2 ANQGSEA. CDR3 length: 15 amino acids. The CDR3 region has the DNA TGCAGCGACACCCACCTTGACGGGGCACAAGGGACCCAGTACTTC. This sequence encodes CSDTHLDGAQGTQYF.

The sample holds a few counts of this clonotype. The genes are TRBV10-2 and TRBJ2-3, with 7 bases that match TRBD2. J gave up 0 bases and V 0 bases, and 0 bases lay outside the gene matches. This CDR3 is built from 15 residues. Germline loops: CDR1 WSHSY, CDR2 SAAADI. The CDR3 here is CASSESGGSTDTQYF. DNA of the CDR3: TGCGCCAGCAGTGAGTCGGGGGGGAGCACAGATACGCAGTATTTT.

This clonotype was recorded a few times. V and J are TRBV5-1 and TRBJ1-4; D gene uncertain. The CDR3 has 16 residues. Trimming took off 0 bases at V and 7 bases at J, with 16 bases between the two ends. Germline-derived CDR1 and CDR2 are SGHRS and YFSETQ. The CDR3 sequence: CASSLAVGDSGEKLFF. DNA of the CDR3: TGCGCCAGCAGCTTGGCCGTCGGGGATAGTGGTGAAAAACTGTTTTTT.